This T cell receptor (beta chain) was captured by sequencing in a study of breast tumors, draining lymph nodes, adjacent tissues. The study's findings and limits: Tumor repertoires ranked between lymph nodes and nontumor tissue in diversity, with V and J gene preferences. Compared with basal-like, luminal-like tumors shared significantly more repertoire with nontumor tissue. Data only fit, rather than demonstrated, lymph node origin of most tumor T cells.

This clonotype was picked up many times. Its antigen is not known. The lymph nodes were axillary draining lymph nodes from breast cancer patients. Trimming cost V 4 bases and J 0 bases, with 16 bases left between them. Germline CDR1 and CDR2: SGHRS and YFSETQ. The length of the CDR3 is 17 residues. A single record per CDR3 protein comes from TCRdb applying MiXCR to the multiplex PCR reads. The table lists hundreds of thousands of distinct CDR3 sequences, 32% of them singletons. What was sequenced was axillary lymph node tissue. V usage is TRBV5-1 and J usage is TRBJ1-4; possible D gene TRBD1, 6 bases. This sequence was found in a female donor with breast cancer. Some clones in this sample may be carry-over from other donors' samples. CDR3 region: CASSRGTPETTNEKLFF. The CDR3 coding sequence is TGCGCCAGCAGCCGCGGGACACCAGAAACAACTAATGAAAAACTGTTTTTT. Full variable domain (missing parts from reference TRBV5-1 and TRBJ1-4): KAGVTQTPRYLIKTRGQQVTLSCSPISGHRSVSWYQQTPGQGLQFLFEYFSETQRNKGNFPGRFSGRQFSNSRSEMNVSTLELGDSALYLCASSRGTPETTNEKLFFGSGTQLSVL.